The entry that follows covers one TCR beta chain sequence. Clones were read by immunoSEQ multiplex PCR, and TCRdb kept only the in-frame ones, dropping some. The sample lists approximately 740,000 clones, about 91% occurring once. The data belong to a study of shared clonotypes between healthy human individuals. It was CD45RO-negative cells, positively selected for CCR7, that made up naive CD8 cells, with terminally differentiated effector memory CD45RA+ cells excluded. There were no recent acute infections or vaccinations among the donors, who were healthy HIV-negative adults. Input material: naive CD8+ T cells sorted from blood. The sequence was collected from a man younger than 45 in good health.

CDR3 sequence: CATKGGSNQPQHF. CDR3 nucleotide sequence: TGTGCCACCAAAGGTGGTAGCAATCAGCCCCAGCATTTT. The chain carries TRBV27 and TRBJ1-5; D remains unclear. This CDR3 region has 13 residues. V gave up 10 bases and J gave up 0 bases, with 10 bases separating them. From germline, CDR1 is MNHEY and CDR2 SMNVEV (reference sequence).